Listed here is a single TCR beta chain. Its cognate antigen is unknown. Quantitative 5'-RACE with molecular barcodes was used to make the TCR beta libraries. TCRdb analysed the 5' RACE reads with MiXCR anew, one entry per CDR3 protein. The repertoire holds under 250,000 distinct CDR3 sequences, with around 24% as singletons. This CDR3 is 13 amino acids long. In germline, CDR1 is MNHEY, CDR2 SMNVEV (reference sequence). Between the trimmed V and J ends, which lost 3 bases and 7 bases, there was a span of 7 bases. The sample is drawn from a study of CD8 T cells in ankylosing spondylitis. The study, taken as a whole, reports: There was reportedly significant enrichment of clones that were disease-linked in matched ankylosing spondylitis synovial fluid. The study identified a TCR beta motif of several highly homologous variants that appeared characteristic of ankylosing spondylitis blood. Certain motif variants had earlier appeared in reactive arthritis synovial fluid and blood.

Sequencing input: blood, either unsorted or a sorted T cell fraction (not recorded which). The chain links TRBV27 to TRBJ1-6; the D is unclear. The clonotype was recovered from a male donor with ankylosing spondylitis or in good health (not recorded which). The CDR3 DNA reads TGTGCCAGCAGTTTCGGACGGAATTCACCCCTCCACTTT. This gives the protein CASSFGRNSPLHF.